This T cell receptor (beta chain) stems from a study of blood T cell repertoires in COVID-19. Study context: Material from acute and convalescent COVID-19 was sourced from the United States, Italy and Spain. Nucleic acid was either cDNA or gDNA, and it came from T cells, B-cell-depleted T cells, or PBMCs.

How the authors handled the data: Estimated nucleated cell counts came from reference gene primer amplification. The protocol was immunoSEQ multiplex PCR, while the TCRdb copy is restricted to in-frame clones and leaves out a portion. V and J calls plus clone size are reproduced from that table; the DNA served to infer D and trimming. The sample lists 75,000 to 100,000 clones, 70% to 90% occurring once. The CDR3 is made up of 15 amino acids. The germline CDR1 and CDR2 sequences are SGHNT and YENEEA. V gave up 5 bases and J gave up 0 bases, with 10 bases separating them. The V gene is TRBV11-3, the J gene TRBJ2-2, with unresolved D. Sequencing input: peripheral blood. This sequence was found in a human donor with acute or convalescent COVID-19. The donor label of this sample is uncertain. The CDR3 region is CASSPRQSNTGELFF. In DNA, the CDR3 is TGTGCCAGCAGCCCACGACAATCGAACACCGGGGAGCTGTTTTTT.